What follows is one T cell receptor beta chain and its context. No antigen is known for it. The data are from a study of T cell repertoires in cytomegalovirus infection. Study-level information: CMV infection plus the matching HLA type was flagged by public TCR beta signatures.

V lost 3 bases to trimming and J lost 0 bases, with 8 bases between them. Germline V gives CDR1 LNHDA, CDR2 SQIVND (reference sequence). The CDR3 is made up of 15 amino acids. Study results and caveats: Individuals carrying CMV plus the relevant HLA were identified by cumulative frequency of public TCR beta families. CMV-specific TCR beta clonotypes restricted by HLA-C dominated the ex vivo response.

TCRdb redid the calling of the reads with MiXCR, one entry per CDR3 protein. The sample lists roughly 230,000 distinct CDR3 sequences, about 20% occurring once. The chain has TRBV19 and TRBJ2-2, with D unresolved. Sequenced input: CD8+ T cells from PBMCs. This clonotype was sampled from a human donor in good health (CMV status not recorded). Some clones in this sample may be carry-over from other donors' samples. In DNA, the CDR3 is TGTGCCAGTAGTATTTGGATAGCGAACACCGGGGAGCTGTTTTTT. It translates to CASSIWIANTGELFF.